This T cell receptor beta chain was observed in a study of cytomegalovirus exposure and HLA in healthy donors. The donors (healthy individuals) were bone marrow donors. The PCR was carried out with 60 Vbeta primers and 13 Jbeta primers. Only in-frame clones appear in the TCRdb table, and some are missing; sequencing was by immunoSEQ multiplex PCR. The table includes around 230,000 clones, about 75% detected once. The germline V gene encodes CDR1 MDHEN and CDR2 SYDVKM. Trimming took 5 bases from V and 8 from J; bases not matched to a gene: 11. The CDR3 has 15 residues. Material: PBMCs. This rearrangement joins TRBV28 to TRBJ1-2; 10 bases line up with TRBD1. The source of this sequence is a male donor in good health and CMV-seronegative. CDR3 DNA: TGTGCCAGCAGTCCCTCCGGGACAGGGGCTCACGGCTACACCTTC. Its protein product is CASSPSGTGAHGYTF.